The 2 T cell receptor beta chains reported below all come from one sample, sequenced in a study of graft-versus-host responses after intestinal transplantation. Using immunoSEQ multiplex PCR, the repertoire was profiled, and TCRdb retains in-frame clones only, with some absent. The sample shows under 20,000 clones, approximately 86% of them seen only once. The source was PBMCs, collected more than 220 days after intestinal transplant. The source of these receptors is a human patient who received an intestinal transplant, so some T cells may come from the graft donor.

In DNA form, the CDR3 reads TGTGCCAGCACCAGACAGGGGAGAATGAATCAGCCCCAGCATTTT. Protein product: CASTRQGRMNQPQHF. The chain has TRBV5-4 and TRBJ1-5, with 8 positions matching TRBD1. J was trimmed by 4 bases and V by 6 bases; bases with no gene match: 9. Germline V lookup: CDR1 SGHNT, CDR2 YYREEE (reference sequence). The CDR3 is 15 amino acids.

This clone was seen only once. The same CDR3 also results from other DNA sequences found in this sample. The rearrangement joins TRBV18 to TRBJ2-7, with D perhaps TRBD1 (6 bases). V was clipped by 3 bases and J by 3 bases, with 9 bases between them. This CDR3 has 13 amino acids. CDR1 and CDR2 from the germline V gene are KGHSH and LQKENI. This chain's CDR3 is CASSPPDSYEQYF. The CDR3 nucleotides read TGTGCCAGCTCACCGCCGGACAGCTACGAGCAGTACTTC.